The present T cell receptor beta chain was sequenced within a study of blood T cell repertoires in COVID-19. Profiled with immunoSEQ multiplex PCR; TCRdb holds only in-frame clones, not every one. The data show more than 90,000 clones, approximately 89% seen once. The CDR3 extends over 15 amino acids. Per germline, CDR1 LNHDA and CDR2 SQIVND (reference sequence). Trimming took 4 bases from V and 7 from J; bases not matched to a gene: 6. The sequence was collected from a man aged 40-49 years with acute or convalescent COVID-19. The sequenced sample was peripheral blood. The chain uses TRBV19 and TRBJ1-6, with 8 positions matching TRBD1. This CDR3 is CASSTGQGGNSPLHF. CDR3 DNA sequence: TGTGCCAGTAGTACTGGACAGGGTGGAAATTCACCCCTCCACTTT.